Presented here are 13 T cell receptor beta chains from one specimen sequenced in a study of identical twins. TCRdb re-called the 5' RACE reads with MiXCR, one entry per CDR3 protein. The sample consists of a few hundred thousand distinct CDR3 sequences, nearly 10% of them appearing once. These data were likewise used in another study, on yellow fever vaccine responses in identical twins.

Sequenced sample: PBMCs. These receptors originate from a woman under 30 in good health.

V gene TRBV9 combines with J gene TRBJ2-5; D not certain. Trimming shortened V by 3 bases and J by 5 bases, and 5 bases separated the two germline ends. The CDR3 runs 11 residues. Germline lookup yields CDR1 SGDLS and CDR2 YYNGEE. In DNA, the CDR3 is TGTGCCAGCAGCGCAGAGGAGACCCAGTACTTC. Its translation: CASSAEETQYF.

At least ten counts were recorded for this clonotype. The chain combines TRBV6-6 with TRBJ2-7, with D unclear. The CDR3 is made up of 12 amino acids. Germline V CDR1 and CDR2: MNHNY, SVGAGI (reference sequence). Deletions cut 5 bases from V and 6 bases from J, with 11 bases between. This chain's CDR3 is CASSDDRAEQYF. CDR3 coding DNA: TGTGCCAGCAGTGATGATAGGGCCGAGCAGTACTTC.

This clonotype was detected a few times. The CDR3 is CASSQDLTRYYEQYF. The CDR3 coding sequence is TGTGCCAGCAGCCAAGATTTGACTCGGTACTACGAGCAGTACTTC. This chain connects TRBV3-1 to TRBJ2-7, with unresolved D. V was shortened by 0 bases and J by 3 bases, with 12 bases between the two germline ends. The CDR3 sequence is 15 residues long. CDR1 LGHDT and CDR2 YNNKEL come from the germline V gene (reference sequence).

This clonotype was recorded at least ten times. The V call is TRBV5-1, the J call TRBJ2-3; TRBD1 might be the D (6 bases). The CDR3 is 15 residues long. Trimming took 4 bases from V and 4 from J, leaving 16 bases between them. The germline gives CDR1 SGHRS, CDR2 YFSETQ. In DNA, the CDR3 is TGCGCCAGCAGCCCATCCGCCCCAGGGGCAGATACGCAGTATTTT. It translates to CASSPSAPGADTQYF. Variable domain in full (rest from reference TRBV5-1 and TRBJ2-3): KAGVTQTPRYLIKTRGQQVTLSCSPISGHRSVSWYQQTPGQGLQFLFEYFSETQRNKGNFPGRFSGRQFSNSRSEMNVSTLELGDSALYLCASSPSAPGADTQYFGPGTRLTVL.

The chain carries TRBV6-1 and TRBJ2-3; 7 nucleotides agree with TRBD2. CDR3 size: 15 residues. CDR1 is MNHNS, CDR2 SASEGT, per germline. V was pared by 5 bases and J by 0 bases, with 5 bases of the junction left unmatched. The CDR3 region has the DNA TGTGCCAGCAGTCCGGGACTACCGAGCACAGATACGCAGTATTTT. This translates into CASSPGLPSTDTQYF.

The chain recombines TRBV7-6 with TRBJ1-4; no clear D gene. Trimming removed 2 bases from V and 8 bases from J, with 6 bases in between. The V gene's germline CDR1 is SGHVS and CDR2 FNYEAQ. This CDR3 comprises 12 residues. DNA of the CDR3: TGTGCCAGCAGCTTATTAACCGAAAAACTGTTTTTT. Its protein is CASSLLTEKLFF.

Ten or more counts support this clonotype. This chain joins TRBV7-2 and TRBJ2-7; D unclear. CDR1 is SGHTA, CDR2 FQGNSA, per germline. The ends were cut back, 3 bases at V and 5 bases at J, with 11 bases in the middle. This CDR3 has 13 amino acids. The CDR3 nucleotides are TGTGCCAGCAGCTTTGAACGGATCAACGAGCAGTACTTC. It codes for CASSFERINEQYF.

This clonotype was observed at least ten times. The chain couples TRBV5-1 to TRBJ2-1, with D possibly matching TRBD1 (7 bases). The CDR3 length is 15 residues. Germline CDR1 is SGHRS and CDR2 is YFSETQ. Deletions cut 0 bases from V and 8 bases from J, with 15 bases between. The CDR3 DNA sequence: TGCGCCAGCAGCTTGGGGGCGGGACAGTTGGATGAGCAGTTCTTC. This codes for CASSLGAGQLDEQFF.

This clonotype has just a few counts. This chain links TRBV20-1 with TRBJ2-2; 9 bases are a match to TRBD2. The CDR3 covers 16 residues. V dropped 0 bases and J dropped 3; count of bases not matched to a gene: 5. Per germline, CDR1 DFQATT and CDR2 SNEGSKA (reference sequence). CDR3 residues: CSARDISGSHTGELFF. DNA of the CDR3: TGCAGTGCTAGAGATATTAGCGGGAGCCACACCGGGGAGCTGTTTTTT.

V is TRBV6-1 and J is TRBJ2-3; 8 bases are shared with TRBD1. Trimming at V came to 4 bases and at J to 1 base, leaving 10 bases not matched to a gene. Germline CDR1 reads MNHNS; CDR2 reads SASEGT. The CDR3 is 17 residues long. CDR3 sequence reads: CASSALSLGQGTDTQYF. The CDR3, as DNA: TGTGCCAGCAGTGCGCTATCTTTGGGACAGGGCACAGATACGCAGTATTTT.

This clonotype was counted at least ten times. The V gene is TRBV29-1, the J gene TRBJ2-1; 13 nucleotides line up with TRBD2. Germline V gives CDR1 SQVTM, CDR2 ANQGSEA. J lost 0 bases, V lost 8 bases, and 7 bases had no gene match. The CDR3 covers 16 residues. As DNA, the CDR3 is TGCAGCTCCTGGACTAGCGGGGGAGTCTCCTACAATGAGCAGTTCTTC. As protein: CSSWTSGGVSYNEQFF.

This clonotype occurred many times. The chain has TRBV6-1 and TRBJ2-3; 7 positions agree with TRBD2. With V trimmed by 5 bases and J by 2 bases, 7 bases remained unmatched. CDR3 length: 15 residues. Germline CDR1 is MNHNS and CDR2 is SASEGT. CDR3 nucleotides: TGTGCCAGCAGTCCCAAGACTAGCCTCACAGATACGCAGTATTTT. Encoded protein: CASSPKTSLTDTQYF.

This chain links TRBV18 with TRBJ2-1; D unclear. The CDR3 has 13 amino acids. The V and J ends lost 0 bases and 15 bases respectively, with 15 bases between them. From germline, CDR1 is KGHSH and CDR2 LQKENI. The CDR3 protein is CASSPPAGQISFF. DNA of the CDR3: TGTGCCAGCTCACCACCGGCAGGCCAAATCTCGTTCTTC.